A selection of T cell receptor beta chains follows, all from one sample in a study of beta chain features in type 1 diabetes. Data came from immunoSEQ multiplex PCR; TCRdb stores just in-frame clones and leaves some out. The table has a few hundred thousand clones, approximately 10% seen once. The source material was central memory CD4+ T cells from blood. The receptors come from a man aged 18 to 30 in good health. CDR3s include the opening cysteine and the closing phenylalanine or tryptophan. Fields, in order: J gene, D gene, V gene, clone size, CDR3 DNA, CDR3 protein. A D gene is named only where the DNA matches it firmly. The size of a clone is reported for some rows only, either as once, few or many, or as a class for expanded clones.

>TRBJ2-2|NA|TRBV18|few
TGTGCCAGCTCACCGGACAGATCGGGCACCGGGGAGCTGTTTTTT
CASSPDRSGTGELFF
>TRBJ1-1|NA|TRBV11-2|few
TGTGCCAGCAGCTTTACAGTGAACACTGAAGCTTTCTTT
CASSFTVNTEAFF
>TRBJ2-3|TRBD2|TRBV19|NA
TGTGCCAGTAGATCTCATAGCGGGAGCCGCACAGATACGCAGTATTTT
CASRSHSGSRTDTQYF
>TRBJ2-7|TRBD1|TRBV30|NA
TGTGCCTGGGGAAGGACAGGGACATCGGGCGAGCAGTACTTC
CAWGRTGTSGEQYF
>TRBJ2-3|TRBD1|TRBV28|NA
TGTGCCAGCAGTTTGACAGGGGATACGCAGTATTTT
CASSLTGDTQYF
>TRBJ2-5|NA|TRBV28|many
TGTGCCAGCACTGAAAACCGAGGAGGGTACCAAGAGACCCAGTACTTC
CASTENRGGYQETQYF
>TRBJ2-7|NA|TRBV7-9|NA
TGTGCCAGCAGCTTATCCGGGTTGGGTGACGAGCAGTACTTC
CASSLSGLGDEQYF
>TRBJ2-3|NA|TRBV11-2|few
TGTGCCAGCAGCCCCACGACAGGCACAGATACGCAGTATTTT
CASSPTTGTDTQYF
>TRBJ2-3|NA|TRBV18|NA
TGTGCCAGCTCACCAGAACAGCCCCCAGATACGCAGTATTTT
CASSPEQPPDTQYF
>TRBJ2-6|TRBD1|TRBV28|few
TGTGCCAGCAGTTTGGGACAGGGGGCGCCTGGGGCCAACGTCCTGACTTTC
CASSLGQGAPGANVLTF
>TRBJ1-1|TRBD1|TRBV19|NA
TGTGCCAGTAGTGCTGGGACAGTGAACACTGAAGCTTTCTTT
CASSAGTVNTEAFF
>TRBJ2-3|NA|TRBV30|few
TGTGCCTGGAGCCCCCTCGGATCGAGGGGGGAAGATACGCAGTATTTT
CAWSPLGSRGEDTQYF
>TRBJ2-5|NA|TRBV2|NA
TGTGCCAGCAGTGGTGAGACCCAGTACTTC
CASSGETQYF
>TRBJ2-1|TRBD2|TRBV5-1|NA
TGCGCCAGCAGCTTGGTTGCGGGAGTAACCAATGAGCAGTTCTTC
CASSLVAGVTNEQFF